These 9 T cell receptor beta chains were all obtained from the same sample, sequenced in a study of cytomegalovirus exposure and HLA in healthy donors (dated by TCRdb to 2016 to 2017). The library came from the immunoSEQ multiplex PCR assay. For the multiplex PCR, a mixture combining 60 forward primers for TCR Vbeta segments and 13 reverse primers for TCR Jbeta segments was used. TCRdb mirrors the immuneACCESS table, restricted to in-frame sequences. Some clones are absent from its copies; in checked studies, under half trace to an unresolved V gene, and the reason for the others is unknown. For this sample there are around 92,000 clones; approximately 81% appear just once. Together, the top ten hold about 1.2% of the sample. Sequenced: PBMCs. All receptors derive from a girl aged 2 to 10 in good health and CMV-seropositive.

This sequence joins TRBV7-8 and TRBJ2-1; 7 bases are shared with TRBD2. Germline trimming cut 2 bases from V and 5 bases from J; bases unmatched to any gene: 15. This CDR3 is built from 18 residues. Germline loops: CDR1 SGHVS, CDR2 FQNEAQ. The CDR3 sequence: CASSLRLTRGGTNNEQFF. DNA for the CDR3: TGTGCCAGCAGCTTACGTCTCACCCGCGGAGGGACTAACAATGAGCAGTTCTTC. Filled out from reference TRBV7-8 and TRBJ2-1, the complete variable domain reads GAGVSQSPRYKVAKRGQDVALRCDPISGHVSLFWYQQALGQGPEFLTYFQNEAQLDKSGLPSDRFFAERPEGSVSTLKIQRTQQEDSAVYLCASSLRLTRGGTNNEQFFGPGTRLTVL.

This chain links TRBV13 with TRBJ1-3; D gene ambiguous. The V gene lost 5 bases and the J gene lost 0 bases, with 8 bases spanning the gap. Per germline, CDR1 PRHDT and CDR2 FYEKMQ (reference sequence). The CDR3 runs 14 residues. The CDR3 reads CASSHEISGNTIYF. As DNA, the CDR3 is TGTGCCAGCAGCCATGAGATCTCTGGAAACACCATATATTTT.

The chain employs TRBV2 and TRBJ1-3, with 7 bases aligning to TRBD1. The CDR3 loop spans 12 amino acids. Germline V gives CDR1 SNHLY, CDR2 FYNNEI. CDR3 DNA: TGTGTCTTCGGAGGGGGCGGAAACACCATATATTTT. Amino acids: CVFGGGGNTIYF.

V is TRBV6-5 and J is TRBJ2-7; 15 nucleotides line up with TRBD2. This CDR3 is 15 amino acids long. Germline V gene lookup returns CDR1 MNHEY and CDR2 SVGAGI. Trimming at V came to 6 bases and at J to 6 bases, leaving 6 bases not matched to a gene. The CDR3 region is CASSRLGLAGGEQYF. The CDR3 nucleotides are TGTGCCAGCAGCCGCCTGGGACTAGCGGGAGGCGAGCAGTACTTC.

The V gene is TRBV18, the J gene TRBJ1-1, with D perhaps matching TRBD1 (6 bases). Germline V CDR1 and CDR2: KGHSH, LQKENI. The CDR3 is 12 residues long. Trimming removed 3 bases from V and 8 bases from J, with 10 bases in between. Here the CDR3 DNA reads TGTGCCAGCTCACCCGGGACACACGAAGCTTTCTTT. Translating it yields CASSPGTHEAFF.

In its sample, this clone was seen a few times. This rearrangement joins TRBV15 to TRBJ2-3; a weak D match, TRBD1 (5 bases). Trimming cost V 3 bases and J 2 bases, with 9 bases left between them. Germline lookup yields CDR1 LNHNV and CDR2 YYDKDF (reference sequence). The CDR3 has 14 residues. CDR3 loop: CATSSRVATDTQYF. In DNA, the CDR3 is TGTGCCACCAGCAGCAGGGTTGCCACAGATACGCAGTATTTT.

The chain recombines TRBV19 with TRBJ2-1; TRBD2 matches 9 bases. Germline assignment: CDR1 LNHDA and CDR2 SQIVND (reference sequence). J was trimmed by 1 base and V by 6 bases; bases with no gene match: 7. The CDR3 runs 16 residues. CDR3 DNA sequence: TGTGCCAGTAGAGGGCTTAGCGGGAGTTCCTACAATGAGCAGTTCTTC. It encodes CASRGLSGSSYNEQFF.

The rearrangement links TRBV6-4 to TRBJ2-1; D ambiguous. In germline, CDR1 is MRHNA, CDR2 SNTAGT. V was cut by 0 bases and J by 7 bases, with 4 bases left in between. The CDR3 has 12 amino acids. CDR3 DNA sequence: TGTGCCAGCAGTGACTCCGGGAATGAGCAGTTCTTC. It encodes CASSDSGNEQFF.

The DNA of the CDR3 is TGTGCCAGCAGCCTAGACGGGAATCAGCCCCAGCATTTT. It encodes CASSLDGNQPQHF. The rearrangement links TRBV5-6 to TRBJ1-5; D is undetermined. The length of the CDR3 is 13 residues. With 4 bases removed from V and 4 bases from J, the gap between germline ends came to 9 bases. From germline, CDR1 is SGHDT and CDR2 YYEEEE.